These T cell receptor beta chains were read from a single sample in a study of blood T cells in healthy people across ages. TCRdb ran MiXCR on the 5' RACE reads and lists one entry per CDR3 protein. The sample lists over a million distinct CDR3 sequences; about 40% were seen once. The sample comprised blood. All receptors derive from a young woman in good health. CDR3s include the opening cysteine and the closing phenylalanine or tryptophan. The order of the fields is D gene, V gene, J gene, clone size, CDR3 protein, CDR3 DNA. D genes are given only for firm matches. Rows may omit the clone size; those that give it use once, few, many or a size class.

>-|TRBV4-2|TRBJ2-7|few
CASSPPGLDRPYEQYF
TGTGCCAGCAGCCCCCCGGGACTCGATAGACCCTACGAGCAGTACTTC
>TRBD2|TRBV7-2|TRBJ2-7|few
CASSPNSGGSYEQYF
TGTGCCAGCAGCCCTAATAGCGGGGGGTCCTACGAGCAGTACTTC
>-|TRBV29-1|TRBJ1-2|-
CSGVSGDEDYTF
TGCAGCGGTGTCTCAGGCGACGAGGATTACACCTTC
>TRBD1|TRBV4-2|TRBJ1-2|few
CASSQDSQGAVFGGYTF
TGTGCCAGCAGCCAAGACTCTCAGGGGGCTGTCTTTGGGGGCTACACCTTC
>-|TRBV29-1|TRBJ2-2|-
CSVALGSGELFF
TGCAGCGTTGCGTTGGGCTCCGGGGAGCTGTTTTTT
>TRBD2|TRBV10-3|TRBJ2-1|-
CTISSSGNYNEQFF
TGTACCATCTCGTCTAGCGGGAATTACAATGAGCAGTTCTTC
>-|TRBV6-5|TRBJ1-1|-
CASSTRRGLNTEAFF
TGTGCCAGCAGCACTAGAAGGGGCTTGAACACTGAAGCTTTCTTT
>-|TRBV5-1|TRBJ2-7|-
CASSGPDLSYEQYF
TGCGCCAGCAGCGGCCCCGACCTCTCCTACGAGCAGTACTTC
>-|TRBV4-1|TRBJ1-1|-
CASSQVTASNTEAFF
TGCGCCAGCAGCCAAGTCACAGCCTCGAACACTGAAGCTTTCTTT
>-|TRBV6-5|TRBJ2-5|-
CASSQFPVAPLGDEQYF
TGTGCCAGCAGCCAATTCCCCGTGGCTCCGCTAGGCGATGAGCAGTACTTC
>TRBD2|TRBV20-1|TRBJ2-3|-
CSASGGGGSDTQYF
TGCAGTGCTAGCGGCGGGGGAGGTTCGGATACGCAGTATTTT
>TRBD1|TRBV7-3|TRBJ1-1|few
CASSSTGGMAFF
TGTGCCAGCAGCTCTACAGGGGGGATGGCTTTCTTT
>-|TRBV5-4|TRBJ2-6|-
CASSFDTGSGANVLTF
TGTGCCAGCAGCTTCGACACAGGGTCTGGGGCCAACGTCCTGACTTTC
>-|TRBV6-1|TRBJ1-2|-
CASRGPNYGYTF
TGTGCCAGCAGGGGGCCTAACTATGGCTACACCTTC
>-|TRBV2|TRBJ1-1|-
CASSAQSDTEAFF
TGTGCCAGCAGTGCCCAGTCAGACACTGAAGCTTTCTTT
>-|TRBV20-1|TRBJ2-3|-
CSASPPLVVMDTQYF
TGCAGTGCTAGTCCCCCACTAGTCGTCATGGATACGCAGTATTTT
>TRBD1|TRBV15|TRBJ1-4|-
CATSRSGQNIATNEKLFF
TGTGCCACCAGCAGATCGGGACAGAACATTGCAACTAATGAAAAACTGTTTTTT
>-|TRBV20-1|TRBJ1-1|-
CSASPPTGREAFF
TGCAGTGCTAGCCCCCCTACGGGACGGGAAGCTTTCTTT
>TRBD1|TRBV12-3/TRBV12-4|TRBJ2-6|-
CASSADRGSVGANVLTF
TGTGCCAGCAGTGCCGACAGGGGGTCGGTTGGGGCCAACGTCCTGACTTTC
>TRBD2|TRBV4-2|TRBJ2-1|few
CASSQSSSGDLYNEQFF
TGTGCCAGCAGCCAATCGTCTAGCGGGGACCTTTACAATGAGCAGTTCTTC
>-|TRBV6-6|TRBJ2-7|once
CASSYVLGGSSYEQYF
TGTGCCAGCAGTTACGTCCTCGGCGGAAGCTCCTACGAGCAGTACTTC
>TRBD2|TRBV20-1|TRBJ2-1|-
CSASPTSGSRDEQFF
TGCAGTGCTAGCCCGACTAGCGGGAGTCGGGATGAGCAGTTCTTC
>TRBD2|TRBV20-1|TRBJ2-3|few
CSARLAGKDTQYF
TGCAGTGCCCGACTAGCGGGGAAAGATACGCAGTATTTT
>-|TRBV6-5|TRBJ1-1|-
CASSYDEGRRNTEAFF
TGTGCCAGCAGTTACGACGAAGGGCGGCGGAACACTGAAGCTTTCTTT
>-|TRBV7-9|TRBJ2-7|-
CASSSIFGDEQYF
TGTGCCAGCAGCTCCATATTTGGGGACGAGCAGTACTTC
>-|TRBV2|TRBJ2-7|few
CASTGRLYEQYF
TGTGCCAGCACAGGGCGTCTCTACGAGCAGTACTTC
>-|TRBV20-1|TRBJ2-7|-
CSARGGPTEQYF
TGCAGTGCTAGAGGGGGCCCGACTGAGCAGTACTTC
>TRBD2|TRBV13|TRBJ2-1|few
CASSLGGASGLYNEQFF
TGTGCCAGCAGCTTAGGCGGGGCTAGCGGGCTCTACAATGAGCAGTTCTTC
>-|TRBV3-1|TRBJ2-7|-
CASSHPVGHSSYEQYF
TGTGCCAGCAGCCACCCGGTGGGACATAGCTCCTACGAGCAGTACTTC
>-|TRBV5-1|TRBJ2-3|-
CANSTGHRGDTQYF
TGCGCCAACAGTACGGGACATCGCGGGGATACGCAGTATTTT
>-|TRBV11-1|TRBJ1-1|-
CARSPRVNTEAFF
TGTGCCCGCAGCCCAAGGGTTAACACTGAAGCTTTCTTT
>-|TRBV10-3|TRBJ1-1|few
CATLRDTNTEAFF
TGTGCCACCCTCCGGGACACCAACACTGAAGCTTTCTTT
>-|TRBV2|TRBJ2-7|-
CASSDGPNIVSYEQYF
TGTGCCAGCAGTGACGGGCCAAACATCGTCTCCTACGAGCAGTACTTC
>-|TRBV7-2|TRBJ2-1|-
CASSTGPIDGEQFF
TGTGCCAGCAGCACAGGGCCGATAGATGGTGAGCAGTTCTTC
>-|TRBV21-1|TRBJ2-1|-
CASSTIAGHRQFF
TGTGCCAGCAGCACAATAGCCGGTCATAGGCAGTTCTTC
>TRBD1|TRBV27|TRBJ1-1|few
CASSTRTGPTEAFF
TGTGCCAGCAGTACCAGGACAGGGCCGACGGAAGCTTTCTTT
>-|TRBV7-2|TRBJ2-7|-
CASSPAKALSYEQYF
TGTGCCAGCAGCCCAGCAAAAGCCCTCTCCTACGAGCAGTACTTC
>-|TRBV27|TRBJ1-2|-
CASSLAPQGNYGYTF
TGTGCCAGCAGTTTAGCCCCCCAGGGTAACTATGGCTACACCTTC
>-|TRBV10-3|TRBJ2-1|few
CAISEMMGDEQFF
TGTGCCATCAGTGAGATGATGGGAGATGAGCAGTTCTTC
>-|TRBV6-2/TRBV6-3|TRBJ2-7|-
CASKREVLYEQYF
TGTGCCAGCAAGAGGGAAGTTCTCTACGAGCAGTACTTC
>TRBD2|TRBV5-5|TRBJ2-1|-
CASSLEAGGNNEQFF
TGTGCCAGCAGCTTGGAAGCGGGGGGGAACAATGAGCAGTTCTTC
>TRBD2|TRBV5-1|TRBJ2-5|-
CASSLAPSGGAGMYGQYF
TGCGCCAGCAGCTTGGCCCCTAGCGGGGGGGCCGGTATGTACGGGCAGTACTTC
>-|TRBV12-3/TRBV12-4|TRBJ2-6|few
CASSLRDVLTF
TGTGCCAGCAGTTTAAGGGACGTCCTGACTTTC
>-|TRBV7-9|TRBJ1-1|few
CASSLEHTEAFF
TGTGCCAGCAGCTTAGAGCATACTGAAGCTTTCTTT
>-|TRBV5-1|TRBJ2-2|once
CASSLEEGYTGELFF
TGCGCCAGCAGCTTGGAGGAGGGATACACCGGGGAGCTGTTTTTT
>TRBD2|TRBV29-1|TRBJ2-1|few
CSVVTSGSSRNEQFF
TGCAGCGTTGTAACTAGCGGGAGTTCTCGCAATGAGCAGTTCTTC
>-|TRBV4-2|TRBJ2-5|-
CASSQDNGETQYF
TGTGCCAGCAGCCAAGATAACGGGGAGACCCAGTACTTC
>-|TRBV28|TRBJ2-3|-
CASSLPTRHTDTQYF
TGTGCTAGCAGTTTACCGACTAGGCACACAGATACGCAGTATTTT
>-|TRBV20-1|TRBJ1-2|-
CSAPHHDYGYTF
TGCAGTGCCCCCCACCATGACTATGGCTACACCTTC
>-|TRBV12-5|TRBJ1-5|-
CASGLVRTTELYSNQPQHF
TGTGCTAGTGGTTTGGTAAGAACAACCGAACTTTATAGCAATCAGCCCCAGCATTTT